The source of this TCR beta chain is a study of Ad26.COV2.S vaccination and SARS-CoV-2 variants. Study context: A participant enrolled in the COV1001 Ad26.COV2.S trial arm provided the sample. Ad26.COV2.S was injected intramuscularly once or twice, 56 days apart.

Specified treatment: around 19 received Ad26.COV2.S at low or high dose, single or two shots; several received placebo; per-sample allocation not given. Vaccine and placebo recipients were sampled on day 63 after the first injection. Cohort 1b enrolled adults aged 18-55 years in Boston. The germline gives CDR1 SGHAT, CDR2 FQNNGV. The CDR3 spans 13 residues. V was pared by 6 bases and J by 6 bases, with 6 bases of the junction left unmatched. The assay was immunoSEQ multiplex PCR, and TCRdb's table has in-frame clones only and misses some. The table has roughly 300,000 clones, around nine tenths seen once.

The sequencing here drew on peripheral blood, taken in a trial of Ad26.COV2.S vaccine versus placebo. J is TRBJ1-1 and V is TRBV11-2; 8 bases are a match to TRBD1. This sequence was found in a person aged 18-65 years who received the Ad26.COV2.S COVID-19 vaccine or a placebo. In nucleotides, the CDR3 is TGTGCCAGCAGTCGGGACAGGTCTGCTGAAGCTTTCTTT. This translates into CASSRDRSAEAFF. Full variable domain (missing parts from reference TRBV11-2 and TRBJ1-1): EAGVAQSPRYKIIEKRQSVAFWCNPISGHATLYWYQQILGQGPKLLIQFQNNGVVDDSQLPKDRFSAERLKGVDSTLKIQPAKLEDSAVYLCASSRDRSAEAFFGQGTRLTVV.